This T cell receptor beta chain was profiled in a study of T cell responses to AZD1222 COVID-19 vaccine. Study context: Pooled samples include second doses given at about 4 or 12 weeks.

Of note for this clone: The antigen is undetermined.

TCRdb's copy holds only in-frame clones and misses some; the assay was immunoSEQ multiplex PCR. The data show approximately 120,000 clones, around 90% seen once. V was cut by 8 bases and J by 5 bases, with 12 bases left in between. The CDR3 is 12 residues long. Germline V gene sequence: CDR1 ENHRY, CDR2 SYGVKD. The study, taken as a whole, reports: A mostly white British donor set with more females was recruited, and clonal diversity was possibly underestimated. Sampled repertoires all dated from after the peak T cell response. Among spike-specific TCRs, nearly half reportedly target unmutated variant regions.

This chain connects TRBV10-3 to TRBJ2-5; no clear D gene. This clonotype originated in an adult in good health. The source was peripheral blood, collected on day 0 of AZD1222 vaccination. CDR3 sequence: CAIYDAMETQYF. The CDR3, as DNA: TGTGCCATCTATGACGCCATGGAGACCCAGTACTTC.